Below, 30 T cell receptor beta chains from the same sample are listed, as sequenced in a study of blood T cell repertoires in COVID-19. Only in-frame clones appear in the TCRdb table, and some are missing; sequencing was by immunoSEQ multiplex PCR. Among roughly 180,000 clones listed, roughly 90% were seen once. Sequencing was performed on peripheral blood. The receptors were sampled from a man in his 70s with active or convalescent COVID-19.

The V call is TRBV6-5, the J call TRBJ1-4, with 9 bases that match TRBD1. This CDR3 region has 14 residues. From germline, CDR1 is MNHEY and CDR2 SVGAGI. The ends lost 10 bases at V and 8 bases at J; junction bases unmatched: 11. The CDR3 spells CAKNVDRGGEKLFF. The DNA for the CDR3 is TGTGCCAAGAATGTGGACAGGGGTGGGGAAAAACTGTTTTTT.

The chain uses TRBV7-2 and TRBJ1-5; D is unresolved. This CDR3 spans 16 amino acids. The V gene's germline CDR1 is SGHTA and CDR2 FQGNSA. Trimming shortened V by 0 bases and J by 0 bases, and 9 bases separated the two germline ends. Here the CDR3 reads CASSLAGPGSNQPQHF. The CDR3 region has the DNA TGTGCCAGCAGCTTAGCGGGCCCTGGTAGCAATCAGCCCCAGCATTTT.

The chain is built from TRBV7-9 and TRBJ1-1; maybe TRBD1 (5 bases). The CDR3 totals 14 residues. Germline CDR1 reads SEHNR; CDR2 reads FQNEAQ (reference sequence). Trimming cost V 3 bases and J 0 bases, with 8 bases left between them. This chain's CDR3 is CASSLWGVNTEAFF. The CDR3 DNA sequence: TGTGCCAGCAGCTTGTGGGGGGTGAACACTGAAGCTTTCTTT.

The chain is built from TRBV6-2 or TRBV6-3 and TRBJ2-5, with D tentatively TRBD1 (5 bases). This CDR3 has 14 residues. Germline CDR1 and CDR2: MNHEY and SVGEGT. With 2 bases removed from V and 5 bases from J, the gap between germline ends came to 12 bases. In DNA, the CDR3 is TGTGCCAGCAGTTACGTGGCAGGGTGGGAGACCCAGTACTTC. Translation gives CASSYVAGWETQYF.

The V gene is TRBV7-9, the J gene TRBJ1-2, with 10 bases lining up with TRBD1. The CDR3 extends over 14 amino acids. Unmatched junction bases numbered 7, after V lost 5 bases and J lost 7 bases. CDR1 SEHNR and CDR2 FQNEAQ come from the germline V gene (reference sequence). In nucleotides, the CDR3 is TGTGCCAGCAGCCCGGGACAGGGGTTATCTGGCTACACCTTC. Translation gives CASSPGQGLSGYTF.

The CDR3 loop reads CASSLGDRVGKLFF. As DNA, the CDR3 is TGTGCCAGCAGCTTAGGGGACAGGGTTGGAAAACTGTTTTTT. The chain has TRBV7-9 and TRBJ1-4; 9 bases agree with TRBD1. V was pared by 1 base and J by 10 bases, with 4 bases of the junction left unmatched. The CDR3 totals 14 residues. Germline V lookup: CDR1 SEHNR, CDR2 FQNEAQ (reference sequence).

The V and J genes are TRBV6-2 or TRBV6-3 and TRBJ1-5; D unclear. The germline V gene has CDR1 MNHEY and CDR2 SVGEGT. Trimming shortened V by 5 bases and J by 0 bases, and 14 bases separated the two germline ends. The CDR3 loop spans 16 amino acids. This chain's CDR3 is CASSLPPDISNQPQHF. CDR3 nucleotides: TGTGCCAGCAGTCTCCCTCCTGACATTAGCAATCAGCCCCAGCATTTT.

This clone came up a few times. The V and J genes are TRBV3-1 (or the pseudogene TRBV3-2) and TRBJ2-6; D is unclear. With 7 bases removed from V and 0 bases from J, the gap between germline ends came to 10 bases. This CDR3 has 15 residues. Germline CDR1 is LGHDT and CDR2 is YNNKEL (reference sequence). The CDR3 loop is CASTSIVSGANVLTF. Here the CDR3 DNA reads TGTGCCAGCACGTCCATAGTCTCTGGGGCCAACGTCCTGACTTTC.

This chain uses TRBV28 with TRBJ2-2; 11 positions agree with TRBD1. The CDR3 has 18 amino acids. CDR1 is MDHEN, CDR2 SYDVKM, per germline. With 5 bases clipped from V and 0 bases from J, the junction kept 8 bases outside the gene matches. The CDR3 nucleotides read TGTGCCAGCAGTCTCGGACAGGGGGCTCTAACGAACACCGGGGAGCTGTTTTTT. It codes for CASSLGQGALTNTGELFF.

The V call is TRBV7-9, the J call TRBJ2-1; 8 bases are a match to TRBD2. V was pared by 4 bases and J by 0 bases, with 5 bases of the junction left unmatched. This CDR3 spans 16 amino acids. Germline V gives CDR1 SEHNR, CDR2 FQNEAQ (reference sequence). CDR3 nucleotide sequence: TGTGCCAGCAGCTATAGCGGGATGAGCTCCTACAATGAGCAGTTCTTC. Amino acid sequence: CASSYSGMSSYNEQFF.

The J gene is TRBJ1-6, the V gene TRBV19; TRBD1 aligns across 10 bases. The germline V gene has CDR1 LNHDA and CDR2 SQIVND (reference sequence). V lost 7 bases to trimming and J lost 5 bases; unmatched junction nucleotides: 11. CDR3 size: 17 residues. CDR3 coding DNA: TGTGCCAGTAAATATCCGGGACAGGGGCCCCATAATTCACCCCTCCACTTT. Encoded protein: CASKYPGQGPHNSPLHF.

The rearrangement links TRBV10-1 to TRBJ2-5; D call uncertain. V was shortened by 5 bases and J by 0 bases, with 7 bases between the two germline ends. Germline V gene data show CDR1 as WNHNN and CDR2 as SYGVQD (reference sequence). The CDR3 runs to 13 residues. The CDR3 is CASSSGYQETQYF. In DNA, the CDR3 is TGCGCCAGCAGTTCAGGTTACCAAGAGACCCAGTACTTC.

This clone appeared a single time. The chain uses TRBV6-5 and TRBJ2-7; 11 bases line up with TRBD2. V dropped 5 bases and J dropped 3; count of bases not matched to a gene: 3. The CDR3 has 14 residues. Germline CDR1 is MNHEY and CDR2 is SVGAGI. CDR3 region: CASSKTSGVYEQYF. The CDR3 nucleotides read TGTGCCAGCAGTAAGACTAGCGGGGTCTACGAGCAGTACTTC.

The rearrangement links TRBV4-3 to TRBJ2-3, with TRBD2 matching over 11 bases. The ends lost 4 bases at V and 8 bases at J; junction bases unmatched: 5. The CDR3 has 14 residues. Looked up from germline, CDR1 is LGHNA and CDR2 is YSLEER. CDR3 protein: CASSPTSGAGTQYF. The DNA for the CDR3 is TGCGCCAGCAGCCCGACTAGCGGGGCGGGTACGCAGTATTTT.

The rearrangement joins TRBV3-1 (or the pseudogene TRBV3-2) to TRBJ1-1, with 9 bases lining up with TRBD1. J was trimmed by 5 bases and V by 1 base; bases with no gene match: 5. Germline V CDR1 and CDR2: LGHDT, YNNKEL (reference sequence). The CDR3 totals 15 residues. The CDR3 DNA reads TGTGCCAGCAGCCAAGGGGACAGGGTTTGGACTGAAGCTTTCTTT. The encoded protein is CASSQGDRVWTEAFF.

The chain uses TRBV2 and TRBJ1-4; the D is unclear. Germline CDR1 SNHLY, CDR2 FYNNEI. V was pared by 6 bases and J by 2 bases, with 10 bases between. The CDR3 extends over 14 amino acids. CDR3 sequence reads: CASRGGRTNEKLFF. In DNA form, the CDR3 reads TGTGCCAGCAGGGGAGGGAGGACTAATGAAAAACTGTTTTTT.

The chain employs TRBV11-2 and TRBJ2-5; weak D call: TRBD1 (5 bases). Germline CDR1 SGHAT, CDR2 FQNNGV. This CDR3 is built from 14 residues. V lost 6 bases and J 1 base, leaving 12 bases between the germline ends. The CDR3 region has the DNA TGTGCCAGCAGGGATCAGGGATTCCAAGAGACCCAGTACTTC. The encoded protein is CASRDQGFQETQYF.

The genes are TRBV14 and TRBJ2-7; maybe TRBD1 (6 bases). Germline CDR1 is SGHDN and CDR2 is FVKESK. The CDR3 is 12 residues long. Trimming took off 2 bases at V and 6 bases at J, with 8 bases between the two ends. The CDR3 region is CASSQTGLEQYF. As DNA, the CDR3 is TGTGCCAGCAGCCAAACAGGGCTCGAGCAGTACTTC.

V gene TRBV10-1 combines with J gene TRBJ1-1; D ambiguous. In germline, CDR1 is WNHNN, CDR2 SYGVQD (reference sequence). The CDR3 spans 13 residues. V lost 8 bases and J 1 base, leaving 11 bases between the germline ends. The CDR3 sequence: CASEGLENTEAFF. CDR3 nucleotides: TGCGCCAGCGAAGGACTGGAGAACACTGAAGCTTTCTTT.

In its sample, this clone was seen once. The chain combines TRBV4-3 with TRBJ2-7; the D gene is possibly TRBD1 (5 bases). The CDR3 extends over 15 amino acids. Trimming removed 0 bases from V and 0 bases from J, with 9 bases in between. Germline values: CDR1 LGHNA, CDR2 YSLEER. The CDR3 reads CASSQDARDSYEQYF. The CDR3 DNA reads TGCGCCAGCAGCCAAGATGCCAGGGACTCCTACGAGCAGTACTTC.

The gene calls are TRBV3-1 (or the pseudogene TRBV3-2) and TRBJ2-1, with TRBD2 matching 7 bases. The length of the CDR3 is 16 residues. The J segment lost 7 bases and the V segment lost 4 bases, leaving 13 bases of the junction unmatched. Germline values: CDR1 LGHDT, CDR2 YNNKEL (reference sequence). Here the CDR3 reads CASSPLGPLGGNEQFF. CDR3 nucleotides: TGTGCCAGCAGCCCCCTGGGACCCTTGGGGGGGAATGAGCAGTTCTTC.

The chain is built from TRBV3-1 (or the pseudogene TRBV3-2) and TRBJ2-1; 12 nucleotides line up with TRBD2. The CDR3 has 17 residues. Germline values: CDR1 LGHDT, CDR2 YNNKEL (reference sequence). Losses at the gene ends were 6 bases for V and 9 bases for J; bases not matched to a gene: 15. The CDR3 bases are TGTGCCAGCAGTATAAGACGGCGGACTAGCGGGAACGGTGAGCAGTTCTTC. This sequence encodes CASSIRRRTSGNGEQFF.

In its sample, this clone was seen a few times. V is TRBV11-2 and J is TRBJ1-3; 10 positions match TRBD1. The CDR3 covers 15 residues. With 6 bases clipped from V and 3 bases from J, the junction kept 5 bases outside the gene matches. Germline V CDR1 and CDR2: SGHAT, FQNNGV. CDR3 nucleotides: TGTGCCAGCAGTCCCTGGACAGGGGGTGGAAACACCATATATTTT. It specifies CASSPWTGGGNTIYF. The variable domain in full, with the rest retrieved from reference TRBV11-2 and TRBJ1-3, is EAGVAQSPRYKIIEKRQSVAFWCNPISGHATLYWYQQILGQGPKLLIQFQNNGVVDDSQLPKDRFSAERLKGVDSTLKIQPAKLEDSAVYLCASSPWTGGGNTIYFGEGSWLTVV.

The chain has TRBV28 and TRBJ1-3; tentatively, D is TRBD1 (5 bases). CDR1 is MDHEN and CDR2 is SYDVKM in the germline V gene. This CDR3 comprises 15 residues. V was shortened by 8 bases and J by 1 base, with 15 bases between the two germline ends. DNA for the CDR3: TGTGCCAGCGGCGAGGCGGGGGATTCTGGAAACACCATATATTTT. This translates into CASGEAGDSGNTIYF.

The chain has TRBV7-8 and TRBJ2-7; 11 positions match TRBD1. CDR3 length equals 16 residues. After removal of 5 bases from V and 3 bases from J, the junction contained 9 bases not matched to a gene. Germline assignment: CDR1 SGHVS and CDR2 FQNEAQ. The CDR3 region has the DNA TGTGCCAGCAGCCAGCAGGCCGGGACAGGGGGCTACGAGCAGTACTTC. Residues: CASSQQAGTGGYEQYF.

The V and J genes are TRBV18 and TRBJ1-1; D ambiguous. The length of the CDR3 is 14 residues. From germline, CDR1 is KGHSH and CDR2 LQKENI. The V gene lost 4 bases and the J gene lost 1 base, with 10 bases spanning the gap. This CDR3 reads CASSHRSANTEAFF. CDR3 bases: TGTGCCAGCTCACATCGGTCCGCGAACACTGAAGCTTTCTTT.

The V and J genes are TRBV27 and TRBJ1-1; 8 bases line up with TRBD1. Germline V gives CDR1 MNHEY, CDR2 SMNVEV (reference sequence). The junction had 9 bases not matched to a gene; V was cut back by 5 bases and J by 1 base. The CDR3 contains 16 residues. DNA for the CDR3: TGTGCCAGCAGTCCCGGGGTTGGACAGGGGAACACTGAAGCTTTCTTT. Amino acids: CASSPGVGQGNTEAFF.

V usage is TRBV25-1 and J usage is TRBJ1-1; 7 bases are a match to TRBD1. V shed 6 bases and J 3 bases; nucleotides not matched to a gene: 13. Germline loops: CDR1 MGHDK, CDR2 SYGVNS. This CDR3 comprises 16 residues. CDR3 region: CASRTEKQGTHTEAFF. The CDR3 DNA reads as TGTGCCAGCAGGACCGAAAAACAGGGGACCCACACTGAAGCTTTCTTT.

This sequence joins TRBV18 and TRBJ2-2, with TRBD1 matching over 9 bases. The CDR3 is 16 residues long. Germline lookup yields CDR1 KGHSH and CDR2 LQKENI. Trimming took 0 bases from V and 6 from J; bases not matched to a gene: 5. The CDR3 DNA reads TGTGCCAGCTCACCACCGGACAGGGGATGGTCCGGGGAGCTGTTTTTT. This translates into CASSPPDRGWSGELFF. The entire variable domain, with the rest obtained from reference TRBV18 and TRBJ2-2, is as follows: NAGVMQNPRHLVRRRGQEARLRCSPMKGHSHVYWYRQLPEEGLKFMVYLQKENIIDESGMPKERFSAEFPKEGPSILRIQQVVRGDSAAYFCASSPPDRGWSGELFFGEGSRLTVL.

Only one count was recorded for this clone. The V call is TRBV6-6, the J call TRBJ2-1; TRBD1 matches at 8 bases. CDR3 size: 14 residues. The germline gives CDR1 MNHNY, CDR2 SVGAGI (reference sequence). J lost 7 bases, V lost 6 bases, and 8 bases had no gene match. CDR3 sequence reads: CASRHRDRKNEQFF. Written as DNA, the CDR3 is TGTGCCAGCAGACACAGGGACAGGAAGAATGAGCAGTTCTTC.